This TCR beta chain was recovered during a study of high-grade serous ovarian cancer treatment subgroups. On the study more broadly: Each sample yielded on average around 7,000 unique TCR beta rearrangements from 12,000 to 15,000 reads.

This clone was seen just once. The antigen is unknown. The tumor samples were collected prior to definitive surgery or chemotherapy. Study-level points and caveats: Repertoire analysis covered CDR3 alone, not CDR1 or CDR2. Different patients shared almost no repertoire; same-patient tumors shared roughly 0.1 to 0.8.

The CDR3 extends over 14 amino acids. Germline V lookup: CDR1 SQVTM, CDR2 ANQGSEA. Trimming removed 0 bases from V and 11 bases from J; junction bases left unmatched: 5. The protocol was immunoSEQ multiplex PCR, while the TCRdb copy is restricted to in-frame clones and leaves out a portion. The repertoire holds over 2,000 clones, with around 70% as singletons. The sequence came from a human donor with high-grade serous ovarian cancer. V and J are TRBV29-1 and TRBJ2-1, with TRBD2 matching over 12 bases. Material: tumor tissue. As DNA, the CDR3 is TGCAGCGTTGAAGAAGACGGACTAGCGGGAAAGCAGTTCTTC. The encoded protein is CSVEEDGLAGKQFF.